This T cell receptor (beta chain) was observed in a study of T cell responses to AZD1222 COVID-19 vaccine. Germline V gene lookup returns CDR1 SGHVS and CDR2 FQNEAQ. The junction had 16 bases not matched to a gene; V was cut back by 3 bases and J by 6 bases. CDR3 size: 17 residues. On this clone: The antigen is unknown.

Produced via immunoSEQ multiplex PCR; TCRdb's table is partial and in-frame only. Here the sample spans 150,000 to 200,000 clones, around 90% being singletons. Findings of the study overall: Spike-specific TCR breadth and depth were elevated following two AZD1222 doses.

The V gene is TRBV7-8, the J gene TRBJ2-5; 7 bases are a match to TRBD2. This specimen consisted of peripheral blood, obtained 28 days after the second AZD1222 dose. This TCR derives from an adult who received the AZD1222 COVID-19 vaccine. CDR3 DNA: TGTGCCAGCAGCTTGCCTTTACGTACTAGCGCAGGAAAGACCCAGTACTTC. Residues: CASSLPLRTSAGKTQYF.